Below, 21 T cell receptor beta chains from the same sample are listed, as sequenced in a study of T cell responses to AZD1222 COVID-19 vaccine. Here immunoSEQ multiplex PCR was the method, and the copy in TCRdb shows in-frame clones only, minus some. The sample holds about 100,000 clones, about nine tenths seen once. This material consisted of peripheral blood, taken on day 0 of AZD1222 vaccination. Receptor source: an adult in good health.

This clone occurred a few times. The V call is TRBV11-1, the J call TRBJ2-1; 9 bases fit TRBD2. This CDR3 has 15 residues. V trimming: 5 bases; J trimming: 5 bases; junction bases outside the gene matches: 7. The germline gives CDR1 SGHAT, CDR2 FQDESV (reference sequence). The CDR3 loop is CASSIGLANHNEQFF. CDR3 sequence (DNA): TGTGCCAGCAGCATCGGACTAGCGAACCACAATGAGCAGTTCTTC.

The chain uses TRBV19 and TRBJ1-2; D remains unclear. Per the germline V gene, CDR1 is LNHDA and CDR2 is SQIVND (reference sequence). The CDR3 is 14 residues long. V was shortened by 4 bases and J by 4 bases, with 13 bases between the two germline ends. CDR3 sequence: CASSTWTVSYGYTF. DNA of the CDR3: TGTGCCAGTAGTACCTGGACGGTGTCCTATGGCTACACCTTC.

This clone was counted a few times. The V gene is TRBV7-9, the J gene TRBJ2-7, with D tentatively TRBD1 (5 bases). CDR3 length: 13 amino acids. Trimming left V 5 bases short and J 3 bases short, with 11 bases between. Germline CDR1 is SEHNR and CDR2 is FQNEAQ (reference sequence). The CDR3 DNA sequence: TGTGCCAGCAGCCTAGGGGCCTTCTACGAGCAGTACTTC. Protein: CASSLGAFYEQYF.

The chain couples TRBV7-8 to TRBJ1-3; D perhaps matches TRBD1 (5 bases). The CDR3 totals 14 residues. Per germline, CDR1 SGHVS and CDR2 FQNEAQ. The V gene lost 5 bases and the J gene lost 0 bases, with 8 bases spanning the gap. The CDR3 region is CASSTGVSGNTIYF. CDR3 DNA: TGTGCCAGCAGCACGGGGGTCTCTGGAAACACCATATATTTT.

The chain uses TRBV6-1 and TRBJ2-2, with TRBD1 as a possible D gene (5 bases). Germline-derived CDR1 and CDR2 are MNHNS and SASEGT. Trimming cost V 0 bases and J 8 bases, with 16 bases left between them. The CDR3 has 16 amino acids. The CDR3 spells CASSEALGIRVGELFF. Here the CDR3 DNA reads TGTGCCAGCAGTGAAGCGCTGGGTATCAGGGTGGGGGAGCTGTTTTTT.

The gene calls are TRBV5-5 and TRBJ2-5; D perhaps matches TRBD2 (6 bases). This CDR3 region has 13 residues. Germline values: CDR1 SGHKS, CDR2 YYEKEE (reference sequence). V lost 3 bases, J lost 4 bases, and 10 bases lay in between. The CDR3 DNA reads as TGTGCCAGCAGCTCCGGGAGTGGAGAGACCCAGTACTTC. Translated, it gives CASSSGSGETQYF. The full variable domain, its missing parts supplied by reference TRBV5-5 and TRBJ2-5, is DAGVTQSPTHLIKTRGQQVTLRCSPISGHKSVSWYQQVLGQGPQFIFQYYEKEERGRGNFPDRFSARQFPNYSSELNVNALLLGDSALYLCASSSGSGETQYFGPGTRLLVL.

The rearrangement joins TRBV5-1 to TRBJ2-3, with 11 bases fitting TRBD2. This CDR3 spans 17 amino acids. V lost 4 bases, J lost 3 bases, and 10 bases stayed unmatched. From germline, CDR1 is SGHRS and CDR2 YFSETQ. In DNA, the CDR3 is TGCGCCAGCAGCCCTGGTGAGTCTAGCGGGAGGACAGATACGCAGTATTTT. Protein product: CASSPGESSGRTDTQYF.

The chain employs TRBV2 and TRBJ2-2; D gene unclear. CDR1 and CDR2 (germline): SNHLY, FYNNEI. CDR3 length equals 14 residues. Trimming took 3 bases from V and 6 from J, leaving 11 bases between them. CDR3 region: CASSDSQAPGELFF. CDR3 in DNA: TGTGCCAGCAGTGATAGCCAGGCCCCCGGGGAGCTGTTTTTT.

This rearrangement joins TRBV4-2 to TRBJ1-1, with TRBD1 as a possible D gene (5 bases). Trimming shortened V by 5 bases and J by 3 bases, and 16 bases separated the two germline ends. The CDR3 extends over 15 amino acids. Germline assignment: CDR1 LGHNA and CDR2 YNFKEQ. DNA for the CDR3: TGTGCCAGCAGCTCCCCATGGGGGGTAGACACTGAAGCTTTCTTT. Its protein is CASSSPWGVDTEAFF.

V gene TRBV2 combines with J gene TRBJ2-5, with D tentatively TRBD1 or TRBD2 (5 bases each). Trimming took off 4 bases at V and 5 bases at J, with 5 bases between the two ends. CDR1 and CDR2 (germline): SNHLY, FYNNEI. This CDR3 is built from 11 residues. The CDR3 is CASSGDETQYF. CDR3 nucleotides: TGTGCCAGCAGTGGGGACGAGACCCAGTACTTC.

The gene calls are TRBV5-6 and TRBJ2-2, with 10 bases matching TRBD2. The J segment lost 7 bases and the V segment lost 4 bases, leaving 10 bases of the junction unmatched. CDR1 and CDR2 from the germline V gene are SGHDT and YYEEEE. The CDR3 consists of 16 residues. The CDR3 DNA reads TGTGCCAGCAGCCCAGCAACTAGCGGGATAGACGGGGAGCTGTTTTTT. Protein: CASSPATSGIDGELFF.

This sequence joins TRBV20-1 and TRBJ1-5; D unclear. The V gene lost 3 bases and the J gene lost 6 bases, with 6 bases spanning the gap. This CDR3 comprises 11 residues. The germline V gene encodes CDR1 DFQATT and CDR2 SNEGSKA (reference sequence). CDR3 residues: CSASGSQPQHF. For the CDR3, the DNA is TGCAGTGCTAGCGGCAGTCAGCCCCAGCATTTT.

V is TRBV5-5 and J is TRBJ1-1, with D possibly matching TRBD1 (6 bases). CDR3 length: 17 amino acids. V was trimmed by 6 bases and J by 10 bases, leaving 31 bases between them. Looked up from germline, CDR1 is SGHKS and CDR2 is YYEKEE (reference sequence). The CDR3 nucleotides are TGTGCCAGCATTACCTCCGTCCCGACAGGTGGATTGAGCGGAGCTTTCTTT. Translated: CASITSVPTGGLSGAFF.

The rearrangement joins TRBV4-1 to TRBJ2-5; D ambiguous. CDR1 MGHRA and CDR2 YSYEKL come from the germline V gene. This CDR3 has 13 amino acids. Trimming left V 4 bases short and J 2 bases short, with 8 bases between. As DNA, the CDR3 is TGCGCCAGCAGCCCCCAGCTACAAGAGACCCAGTACTTC. Translated, it gives CASSPQLQETQYF.

The chain combines TRBV27 with TRBJ2-1; D ambiguous. This CDR3 spans 15 amino acids. V gave up 5 bases and J gave up 0 bases, with 11 bases separating them. Germline V CDR1 and CDR2: MNHEY, SMNVEV (reference sequence). CDR3 sequence reads: CASSLRQSSYNEQFF. In nucleotides, the CDR3 is TGTGCCAGCAGTCTAAGGCAGAGCTCCTACAATGAGCAGTTCTTC.

The rearrangement links TRBV11-1 to TRBJ2-3; D is possibly TRBD2 (6 bases). Trimming cost V 3 bases and J 6 bases, with 16 bases left between them. The CDR3 contains 15 residues. Germline values: CDR1 SGHAT, CDR2 FQDESV (reference sequence). Here the CDR3 reads CASSFAQGGWDTQYF. DNA for the CDR3: TGTGCCAGCAGCTTCGCTCAGGGAGGATGGGATACGCAGTATTTT.

This sequence joins TRBV6-5 and TRBJ2-5, with 14 bases fitting TRBD2. The germline CDR1 and CDR2 sequences are MNHEY and SVGAGI. The ends lost 5 bases at V and 5 bases at J; junction bases unmatched: 4. The CDR3 loop spans 15 amino acids. CDR3 sequence reads: CASSRLAGGPETQYF. The CDR3 nucleotides are TGTGCCAGCAGTAGACTAGCGGGAGGGCCGGAGACCCAGTACTTC.

V and J are TRBV6-1 and TRBJ2-1; 7 bases are a match to TRBD1. The CDR3 runs 13 residues. J was trimmed by 15 bases and V by 3 bases; bases with no gene match: 11. The germline CDR1 and CDR2 sequences are MNHNS and SASEGT. CDR3 protein: CASSETPRQGWFF. CDR3 in DNA: TGTGCCAGCAGTGAGACACCGAGACAGGGTTGGTTCTTC.

This clone was detected once. The chain joins TRBV9 to TRBJ2-3, with D perhaps matching TRBD2 (6 bases). The germline gives CDR1 SGDLS, CDR2 YYNGEE. V dropped 4 bases and J dropped 4 bases, with 13 bases sitting between them. The CDR3 has 14 amino acids. The CDR3 is CASSTSLAADTQYF. As DNA, the CDR3 is TGTGCCAGCAGCACCTCACTAGCTGCAGATACGCAGTATTTT. The full variable domain, with the rest looked up from reference TRBV9 and TRBJ2-3, is DSGVTQTPKHLITATGQRVTLRCSPRSGDLSVYWYQQSLDQGLQFLIQYYNGEERAKGNILERFSAQQFPDLHSELNLSSLELGDSALYFCASSTSLAADTQYFGPGTRLTVL.

The chain couples TRBV2 to TRBJ1-1; TRBD1 is a possible D gene (6 bases). Germline-derived CDR1 and CDR2 are SNHLY and FYNNEI. This CDR3 has 13 residues. Trimming shortened V by 7 bases and J by 4 bases, and 13 bases separated the two germline ends. The CDR3 protein is CASTGGAGTEAFF. The CDR3 DNA reads TGTGCCAGCACCGGGGGGGCGGGCACTGAAGCTTTCTTT. Drawing the rest from reference TRBV2 and TRBJ1-1, the complete variable domain is EPEVTQTPSHQVTQMGQEVILRCVPISNHLYFYWYRQILGQKVEFLVSFYNNEISEKSEIFDDQFSVERPDGSNFTLKIRSTKLEDSAMYFCASTGGAGTEAFFGQGTRLTVV.

V gene TRBV7-2 combines with J gene TRBJ1-1; TRBD1 agrees at 10 bases. The CDR3 contains 15 residues. Germline V gene sequence: CDR1 SGHTA, CDR2 FQGNSA. J was trimmed by 6 bases and V by 5 bases; bases with no gene match: 9. CDR3 region: CASSHWTGGLPEAFF. CDR3 sequence (DNA): TGTGCCAGCAGCCACTGGACAGGGGGATTACCTGAAGCTTTCTTT.